This entry features one TCR beta chain sequence. The antigen remains unidentified. The junction and the germline gene differ at one end; a read error may be behind it. TCR beta VDJ and CDR3 profiling used genomic DNA as template. Using its own MiXCR run on the reads, TCRdb lists one record per CDR3 protein. The sample includes under 250,000 distinct CDR3 sequences, 30% to 40% seen only once; the top ten take around 1.1%. This sample was taken from a study of CD8+CD57+ T cells in acquired aplastic anemia. Study results and limitations: Researchers reported that CD8+ Simpson's diversity was not significantly different in patients versus controls. Comparison of patients with controls identified approximately 28 shared CD8+ CDR3 sequences.

Germline assignment: CDR1 SNHLY and CDR2 FYNNEI. The CDR3 contains 15 residues. The J gene is TRBJ1-2, the V gene TRBV2; no firm D call. The sample taken for sequencing was sorted CD4+, CD8+, or CD8+CD57+ T cells (not recorded which) from PBMCs. This sequence originates from a human donor in good health, serving as a control. DNA of the CDR3: TGTGCCATCAGTGAATCCGGCAGAGCTAACTATGGCTACACCTTC. Its translation is CAISESGRANYGYTF. Full variable domain (outside the CDR3, taken from reference TRBV2 and TRBJ1-2): EPEVTQTPSHQVTQMGQEVILRCVPISNHLYFYWYRQILGQKVEFLVSFYNNEISEKSEIFDDQFSVERPDGSNFTLKIRSTKLEDSAMYFCAISESGRANYGYTFGSGTRLTVV.